Following are 3 T cell receptor beta chains from one sample sequenced in a study of response to subunit inactivated influenza vaccine. TCRdb recomputed calls from the RT-PCR reads with MiXCR, one row per CDR3 protein. The data show about 530,000 distinct CDR3 sequences, approximately 10% seen once. Material: PBMCs from blood, obtained on the day of vaccination. The source is a man aged 50 to 59 who received an inactivated influenza vaccine.

This clonotype was seen a few times. V is TRBV6-2 or TRBV6-3 and J is TRBJ2-1; D gene uncertain. From germline, CDR1 is MNHEY and CDR2 SVGEGT. CDR3 length: 15 residues. Trimming took 2 bases from V and 4 from J, leaving 12 bases between them. DNA of the CDR3: TGTGCCAGCAGTTACCGGCCGGGTGAATACAATGAGCAGTTCTTC. Protein sequence: CASSYRPGEYNEQFF.

Only a few counts were recorded for this clonotype. J is TRBJ2-2 and V is TRBV28; TRBD2 matches 9 bases. This CDR3 comprises 15 residues. The V segment lost 3 bases and the J segment 7 bases; nucleotides outside the gene matches: 6. CDR1 and CDR2 (germline): MDHEN, SYDVKM. The CDR3 nucleotides are TGTGCCAGCAGTTTTTTTAGCGGGAGTAACGGGGAGCTGTTTTTT. Residues: CASSFFSGSNGELFF.

The sample holds many counts of this clonotype. The chain employs TRBV5-4 and TRBJ2-3; 7 bases map to TRBD2. Per the germline V gene, CDR1 is SGHNT and CDR2 is YYREEE (reference sequence). Trimming took 1 base from V and 0 from J; bases not matched to a gene: 2. The CDR3 spans 15 residues. The CDR3, as DNA: TGTGCCAGCAGCTTGAGCGGGGCTAGCACAGATACGCAGTATTTT. Its translation: CASSLSGASTDTQYF.